These 3 T cell receptor beta chains were all obtained from the same sample, sequenced in a study of blood T cell repertoires in COVID-19. TCRdb's table, derived via immunoSEQ multiplex PCR, lists solely in-frame clones and lacks some. The table has approximately 250,000 clones, 80% to 85% seen once; the top ten hold 4.2%. Sequencing was performed on peripheral blood. The origin of the receptors is a man between 60 and 75 years old with acute or convalescent COVID-19.

The chain has TRBV9 and TRBJ2-7; 13 nucleotides match TRBD2. The CDR3 is 17 amino acids. Trimming cost V 4 bases and J 0 bases; bases outside gene matches: 7. Germline V gene sequence: CDR1 SGDLS, CDR2 YYNGEE. DNA for the CDR3: TGTGCCAGCAGCCCTGGACTAGCGGGGGCCCGCTCCTACGAGCAGTACTTC. It specifies CASSPGLAGARSYEQYF.

This clone was counted a few times. V gene TRBV28 combines with J gene TRBJ2-1, with no clear D. Per the germline V gene, CDR1 is MDHEN and CDR2 is SYDVKM. The CDR3 totals 14 residues. Between the trimmed V and J ends, which lost 3 bases and 4 bases, there was a span of 10 bases. CDR3 DNA sequence: TGTGCCAGCAGTTTTGTTGGCCGATACAATGAGCAGTTCTTC. Translated: CASSFVGRYNEQFF.

The chain has TRBV21-1 and TRBJ2-5; TRBD2, the table's D call, was not compared with the DNA. TRBV21-1 is a documented pseudogene. The CDR3 length is 15 residues. CDR3 protein: CASRRDLAAKETQYF. CDR3 DNA: TGTGCCAGCAGGAGAGATCTAGCGGCCAAGGAGACCCAGTACTTC.